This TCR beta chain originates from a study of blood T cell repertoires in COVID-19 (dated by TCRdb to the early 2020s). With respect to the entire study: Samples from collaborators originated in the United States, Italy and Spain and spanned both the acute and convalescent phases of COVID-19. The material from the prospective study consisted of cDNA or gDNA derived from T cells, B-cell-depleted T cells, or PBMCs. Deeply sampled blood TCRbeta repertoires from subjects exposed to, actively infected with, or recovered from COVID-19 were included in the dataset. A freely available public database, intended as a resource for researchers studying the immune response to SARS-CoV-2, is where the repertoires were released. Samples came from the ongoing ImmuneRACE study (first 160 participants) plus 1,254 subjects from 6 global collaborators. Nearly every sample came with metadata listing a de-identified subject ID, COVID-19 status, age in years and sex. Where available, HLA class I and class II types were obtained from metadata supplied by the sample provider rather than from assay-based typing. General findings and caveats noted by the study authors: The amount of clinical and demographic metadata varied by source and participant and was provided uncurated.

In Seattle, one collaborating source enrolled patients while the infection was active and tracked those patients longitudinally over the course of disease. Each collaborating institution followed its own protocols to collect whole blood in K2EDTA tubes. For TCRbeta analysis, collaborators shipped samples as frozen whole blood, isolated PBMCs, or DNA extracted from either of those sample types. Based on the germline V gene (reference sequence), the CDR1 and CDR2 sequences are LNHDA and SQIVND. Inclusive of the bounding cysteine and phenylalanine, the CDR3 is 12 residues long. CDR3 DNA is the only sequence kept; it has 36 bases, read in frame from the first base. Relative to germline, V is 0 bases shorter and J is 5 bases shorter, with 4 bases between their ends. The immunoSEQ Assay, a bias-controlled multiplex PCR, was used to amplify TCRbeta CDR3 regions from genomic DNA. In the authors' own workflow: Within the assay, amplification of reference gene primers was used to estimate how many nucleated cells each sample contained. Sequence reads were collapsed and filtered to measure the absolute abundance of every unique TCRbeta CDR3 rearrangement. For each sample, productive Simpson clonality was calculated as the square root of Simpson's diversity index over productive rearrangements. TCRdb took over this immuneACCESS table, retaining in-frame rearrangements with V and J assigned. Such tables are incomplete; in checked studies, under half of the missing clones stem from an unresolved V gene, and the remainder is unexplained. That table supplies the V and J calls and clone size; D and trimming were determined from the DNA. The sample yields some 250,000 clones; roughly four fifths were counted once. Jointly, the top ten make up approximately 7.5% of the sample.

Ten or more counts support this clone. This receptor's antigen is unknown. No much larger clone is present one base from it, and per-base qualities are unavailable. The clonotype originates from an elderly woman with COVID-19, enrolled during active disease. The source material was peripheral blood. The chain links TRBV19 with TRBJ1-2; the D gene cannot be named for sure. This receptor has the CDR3 CASSIDRYGYTF. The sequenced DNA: TGTGCCAGTAGTATAGACAGATATGGCTACACCTTC. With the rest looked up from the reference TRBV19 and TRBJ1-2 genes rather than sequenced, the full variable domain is DGGITQSPKYLFRKEGQNVTLSCEQNLNHDAMYWYRQDPGQGLRLIYYSQIVNDFQKGDIAEGYSVSREKKESFPLTVTSAQKNPTAFYLCASSIDRYGYTFGSGTRLTVV.